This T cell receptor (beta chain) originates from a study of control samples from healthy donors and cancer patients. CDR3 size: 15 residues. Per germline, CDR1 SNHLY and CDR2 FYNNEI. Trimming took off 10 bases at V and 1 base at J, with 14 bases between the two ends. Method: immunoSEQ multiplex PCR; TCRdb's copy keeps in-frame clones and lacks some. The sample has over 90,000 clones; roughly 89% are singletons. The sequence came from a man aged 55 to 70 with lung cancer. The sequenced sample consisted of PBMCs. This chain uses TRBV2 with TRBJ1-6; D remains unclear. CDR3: CANPSQDSYNSPLHF. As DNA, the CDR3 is TGTGCCAACCCTAGTCAGGATTCCTATAATTCACCCCTCCACTTT.